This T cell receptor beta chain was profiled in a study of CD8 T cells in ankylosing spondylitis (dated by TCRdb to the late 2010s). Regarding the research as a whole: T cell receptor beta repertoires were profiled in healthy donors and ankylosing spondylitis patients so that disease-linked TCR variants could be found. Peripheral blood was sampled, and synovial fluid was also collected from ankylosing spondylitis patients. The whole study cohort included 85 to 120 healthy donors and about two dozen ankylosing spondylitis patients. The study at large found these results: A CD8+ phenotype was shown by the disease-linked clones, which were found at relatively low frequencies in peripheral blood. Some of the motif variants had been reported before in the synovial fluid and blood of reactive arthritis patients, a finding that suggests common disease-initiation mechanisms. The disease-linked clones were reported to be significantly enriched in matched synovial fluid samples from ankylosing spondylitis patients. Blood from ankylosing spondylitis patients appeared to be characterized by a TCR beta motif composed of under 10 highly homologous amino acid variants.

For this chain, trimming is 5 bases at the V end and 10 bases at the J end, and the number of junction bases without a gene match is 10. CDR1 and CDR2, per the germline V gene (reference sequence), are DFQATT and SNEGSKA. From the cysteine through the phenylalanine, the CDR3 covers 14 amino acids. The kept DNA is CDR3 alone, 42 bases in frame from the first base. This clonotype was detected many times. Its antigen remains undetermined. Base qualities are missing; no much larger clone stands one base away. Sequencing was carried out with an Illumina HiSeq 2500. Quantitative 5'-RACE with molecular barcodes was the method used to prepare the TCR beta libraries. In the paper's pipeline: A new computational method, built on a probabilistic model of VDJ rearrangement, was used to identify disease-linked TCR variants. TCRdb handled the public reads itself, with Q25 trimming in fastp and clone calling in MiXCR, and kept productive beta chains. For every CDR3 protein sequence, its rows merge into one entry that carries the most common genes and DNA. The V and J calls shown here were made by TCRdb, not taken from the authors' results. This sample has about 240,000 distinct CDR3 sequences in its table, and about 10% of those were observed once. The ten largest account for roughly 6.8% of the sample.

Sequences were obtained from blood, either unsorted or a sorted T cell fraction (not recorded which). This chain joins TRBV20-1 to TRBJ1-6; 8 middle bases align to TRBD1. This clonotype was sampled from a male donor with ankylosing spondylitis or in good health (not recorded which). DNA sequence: TGCAGTGCTCCTCAGGGGGCTTTTAGATCACCCCTCCACTTT. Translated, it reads CSAPQGAFRSPLHF.